Each of the 13 T cell receptor beta chains below was sequenced from the same sample in a study of Ad26.COV2.S vaccination and SARS-CoV-2 variants. Here immunoSEQ multiplex PCR was the method, and the copy in TCRdb shows in-frame clones only, minus some. The data show some 340,000 clones, around four fifths seen once. Sample treatment: around 19 received Ad26.COV2.S at low or high dose, single or two shots; roughly five received placebo; per-sample allocation not given. Day 63 following the first vaccine or placebo injection was when the samples were taken. This specimen was peripheral blood, taken in a trial of Ad26.COV2.S vaccine versus placebo. These TCRs come from a person between 18 and 59 years old who received the Ad26.COV2.S COVID-19 vaccine or a placebo.

V gene TRBV5-1 combines with J gene TRBJ2-5, with no clear D. V lost 4 bases and J lost 2, with 12 bases in between. The V gene's germline CDR1 is SGHRS and CDR2 YFSETQ. The CDR3 spans 14 residues. The CDR3 loop reads CASSNGPTQETQYF. As DNA, the CDR3 is TGCGCCAGCAGCAACGGACCAACTCAAGAGACCCAGTACTTC.

The gene calls are TRBV28 and TRBJ2-2; no definite D call. Germline V gene sequence: CDR1 MDHEN, CDR2 SYDVKM. Trimming stripped 8 bases from V and 0 bases from J, with 7 bases between. The CDR3 runs to 13 residues. The CDR3 region has the DNA TGTGCCAGCTACGGGTCGAACACCGGGGAGCTGTTTTTT. This codes for CASYGSNTGELFF.

J is TRBJ1-6 and V is TRBV19; D gene uncertain. The CDR3 length is 14 residues. Per germline, CDR1 LNHDA and CDR2 SQIVND (reference sequence). Deletions cut 5 bases from V and 2 bases from J, with 7 bases between. For the CDR3, the DNA is TGTGCCAGTAGTGGGAGCACCTATAATTCACCCCTCCACTTT. Protein sequence: CASSGSTYNSPLHF.

CDR3 region: CASSLGWGSTDTQYF. CDR3 coding DNA: TGTGCCAGCAGCCTGGGCTGGGGAAGCACAGATACGCAGTATTTT. The J gene is TRBJ2-3, the V gene TRBV3-1 (or the pseudogene TRBV3-2); D is ambiguous. CDR1 LGHDT and CDR2 YNNKEL come from the germline V gene (reference sequence). V lost 4 bases and J lost 0, with 11 bases in between. The CDR3 extends over 15 amino acids.

The chain uses TRBV5-1 and TRBJ1-1; D is ambiguous. Trimming took off 2 bases at V and 3 bases at J, with 5 bases between the two ends. Germline values: CDR1 SGHRS, CDR2 YFSETQ. This CDR3 spans 12 amino acids. CDR3 amino acids: CASSFGDTEAFF. The CDR3 coding sequence is TGCGCCAGCAGCTTTGGGGACACTGAAGCTTTCTTT.

The gene calls are TRBV5-1 and TRBJ2-7; D is possibly TRBD1 or TRBD2 (5 bases each). The V end was cut by 0 bases, the J end by 2 bases, with 18 bases between. Germline V gene sequence: CDR1 SGHRS, CDR2 YFSETQ. CDR3 length: 17 residues. The chain's CDR3 is CASSLGGRDEATYEQYF. As DNA, the CDR3 is TGCGCCAGCAGCTTGGGCGGCAGGGACGAAGCTACCTACGAGCAGTACTTC.

V usage is TRBV7-9 and J usage is TRBJ1-1; no clear D gene. Trimming shortened V by 3 bases and J by 4 bases, and 12 bases separated the two germline ends. CDR1 is SEHNR, CDR2 FQNEAQ, per germline (reference sequence). The CDR3 has 14 residues. The CDR3 coding sequence is TGTGCCAGCAGCTTCGGGTACTTACGCACTGAAGCTTTCTTT. Its translation: CASSFGYLRTEAFF. The full variable domain, in which reference TRBV7-9 and TRBJ1-1 provide the parts outside the CDR3, is DTGVSQNPRHKITKRGQNVTFRCDPISEHNRLYWYRQTLGQGPEFLTYFQNEAQLEKSRLLSDRFSAERPKGSFSTLEIQRTEQGDSAMYLCASSFGYLRTEAFFGQGTRLTVV.

The chain employs TRBV5-1 and TRBJ2-5, with 8 bases lining up with TRBD1. Trimming took 3 bases from V and 1 from J; bases not matched to a gene: 5. The CDR3 totals 15 residues. Germline V gene lookup returns CDR1 SGHRS and CDR2 YFSETQ. The CDR3 here is CASSSTTGVQETQYF. Written as DNA, the CDR3 is TGCGCCAGCAGCTCTACGACAGGGGTCCAAGAGACCCAGTACTTC.

V usage is TRBV11-2 and J usage is TRBJ1-1, with D perhaps TRBD1 (5 bases). CDR1 SGHAT and CDR2 FQNNGV come from the germline V gene. Trimming removed 4 bases from V and 3 bases from J, with 9 bases in between. CDR3 length: 13 amino acids. As DNA, the CDR3 is TGTGCCAGCAGCTACACAGGCTACACTGAAGCTTTCTTT. Translating it yields CASSYTGYTEAFF.

The V gene is TRBV5-1, the J gene TRBJ1-1, with D hard to call. The V end lost 2 bases, the J end lost 0 bases, and 14 bases lay between the germline ends. Germline V gene lookup returns CDR1 SGHRS and CDR2 YFSETQ. The CDR3 runs to 16 residues. This CDR3 is CASSFEPHTMNTEAFF. The CDR3 DNA reads as TGCGCCAGCAGCTTTGAACCCCACACAATGAACACTGAAGCTTTCTTT.

The chain has TRBV19 and TRBJ1-2; 7 nucleotides line up with TRBD1. Germline V gene sequence: CDR1 LNHDA, CDR2 SQIVND (reference sequence). Trimming cost V 6 bases and J 8 bases; bases outside gene matches: 9. The CDR3 consists of 13 residues. CDR3 sequence (DNA): TGTGCCAGTAGGAGTACAGGGGCCCGCGGCTACACCTTC. It encodes CASRSTGARGYTF.

The genes are TRBV5-1 and TRBJ2-3; D ambiguous. This CDR3 is built from 14 residues. Germline CDR1 SGHRS, CDR2 YFSETQ. V was shortened by 4 bases and J by 4 bases, with 13 bases between the two germline ends. The CDR3 DNA sequence: TGCGCCAGCAGCGACGGAGCAGGTCCAGATACGCAGTATTTT. Its protein product is CASSDGAGPDTQYF.

The chain is built from TRBV11-3 and TRBJ2-7; maybe TRBD2 (6 bases). The CDR3 runs 14 residues. The V end was cut by 6 bases, the J end by 0 bases, with 12 bases between. Germline assignment: CDR1 SGHNT and CDR2 YENEEA. The CDR3 DNA reads TGTGCCAGCAGGATAGGACTAAGCTCCTACGAGCAGTACTTC. This encodes CASRIGLSSYEQYF. Based on the CDR3 plus reference TRBV11-3 and TRBJ2-7, the full variable domain is EAGVVQSPRYKIIEKKQPVAFWCNPISGHNTLYWYLQNLGQGPELLIRYENEEAVDDSQLPKDRFSAERLKGVDSTLKIQPAELGDSAVYLCASRIGLSSYEQYFGPGTRLTVT.